This T cell receptor (beta chain) was identified in a study of T cell responses to AZD1222 COVID-19 vaccine (dated by TCRdb to the early 2020s). Study-level background: AZD1222 recipients with second doses at about 4 weeks or about 12 weeks were pooled, because spike-specific TCR depth and breadth did not differ between schedules. TCR sequencing was performed for 230 to 250 trial participants, of whom 207 were given two doses of AZD1222 and 26 were given two doses of MenACWY control vaccine. Trial participants were enrolled by age into subgroups of 18-55, 56-69 and 70-plus years, and around 150, 28 and 57 TCR-sequenced participants, respectively, were included in these subgroups. On the study overall, not on this receptor specifically: Participants were mostly white British and included more females than males, and it was suggested by the authors that clonal diversity may have been underestimated. Only a handful of AZD1222 recipients were SARS-CoV-2 seropositive at baseline, limiting conclusions about previously exposed vaccinees. Epitopes outside the regions mutated in the B.1.351 and B.1.1.7 variants were reportedly recognized by nearly half of the unique spike-specific TCRs. Because no day 14 peak-response samples were available, repertoires were characterized only after the peak T cell response. CD4 TCRs associated with the vaccine covered the entire spike protein, and the dominant responses were in regions 160-218 and 743-854. Spike-specific TCR breadth and depth rose significantly after two AZD1222 doses compared with day 0 and with MenACWY recipients. In the small 56-69-year group, the increase in depth fell short of significance, most likely because of low power.

Regarding this clone: It lacks a known antigen. No quality values exist for individual bases; no much larger clone is one base distant.

In light of the paper, this sample's time point label describes: baseline before first vaccination. Samples from vaccinated people were obtained from the UK trials COV001 and COV002, which included a single-blind randomized controlled phase 2/3 trial of AZD1222 (ChAdOx1 nCoV-19) in healthy adults. For TCRbeta chain sequencing, PBMC samples were collected from trial participants at day 0 and at day 28 after the second dose. Counted from cysteine to phenylalanine, this CDR3 has 12 amino acids. The DNA shown is the 36-base CDR3, in frame from base 1. Trimming at the junction amounts to 4 bases on V and 7 bases on J, and the germline ends lie 10 bases apart. The CDR1 and CDR2 encoded by the germline V gene (reference sequence) are LGHDT and YNNKEL. The CDR3 regions of human TCRbeta chains were analyzed by immunosequencing. Under the source paper's analysis protocol: Repertoire TCRs were matched against a reference library of SARS-CoV-2-specific TCRs generated with the MIRA antigen-specificity platform. Breadth was defined as the fraction of unique TCRs that were SARS-CoV-2-associated. Depth was defined as the fraction of total T cells that were SARS-CoV-2-associated. Using the MIRA data, every spike-specific TCR was mapped to the spike region that the TCR reacted to and assigned to either a CD4 or a CD8 class. Log10-transformed breadth and depth values were compared by one-way ANOVA with Sidak's multiple comparisons tests. TCRdb retrieved this table from immuneACCESS and kept in-frame rearrangements only. Not all clones are present; in checked studies, unresolved V genes account for under half, and no reason is known for the remainder. Clone size and the V and J calls come from that table; the DNA yielded D and trimming. Recorded for this sample are approximately 130,000 clones; approximately 93% of them occurred a single time. Around 3.3% of the sample is in the top ten clones.

The sequencing used peripheral blood, collected on day 0 of AZD1222 vaccination. The rearranged segments are TRBV3-1 (or the pseudogene TRBV3-2) and TRBJ1-1; TRBD1 is possibly the D segment (6 matching bases). The clonotype comes from an adult in good health. The CDR3 region reads CASSLLQGEAFF. The sequenced DNA is TGTGCCAGCAGCCTACTACAGGGTGAAGCTTTCTTT.